What follows are 14 T cell receptor beta chains derived from one specimen sequenced in a study of blood T cell repertoires in COVID-19. Generated by immunoSEQ multiplex PCR, the TCRdb table keeps only in-frame clones and is missing some. The sample has approximately 200,000 clones; 70% to 85% are singletons. What was sequenced was peripheral blood. These receptors were collected from a human donor with acute or convalescent COVID-19. The donor label of this sample is uncertain.

Remarks on this clone: This same CDR3 is encoded by further DNA sequences in the sample. The gene calls are TRBV28 and TRBJ1-2; TRBD1 might be the D (5 bases). Per germline, CDR1 MDHEN and CDR2 SYDVKM. The CDR3 has 12 residues. Trimming pared 3 bases from V and 5 bases from J, leaving 7 bases between. This chain's CDR3 is CASSLGGYGYTF. DNA for the CDR3: TGTGCCAGCAGTTTGGGGGGTTATGGCTACACCTTC.

V usage is TRBV13 and J usage is TRBJ2-4; possibly TRBD2 for D (5 bases). Trimming pared 5 bases from V and 2 bases from J, leaving 13 bases between. This CDR3 has 15 residues. Germline V lookup: CDR1 PRHDT, CDR2 FYEKMQ (reference sequence). CDR3 DNA sequence: TGTGCCAGCAGCGCCCCCGGGGAGTCCAAAAACATTCAGTACTTC. It translates to CASSAPGESKNIQYF.

The chain combines TRBV7-6 with TRBJ2-2; 7 bases match TRBD2. V was pared by 3 bases and J by 3 bases, with 4 bases of the junction left unmatched. The CDR3 is 15 amino acids. Germline loops: CDR1 SGHVS, CDR2 FNYEAQ. The DNA of the CDR3 is TGTGCCAGCAGCTTCGGGACTACGGACACCGGGGAGCTGTTTTTT. Translating gives CASSFGTTDTGELFF.

The CDR3: CASSSSRDRAVNIQYF. CDR3 bases: TGCGCCAGCAGCTCGTCCCGGGACAGGGCAGTAAACATTCAGTACTTC. This chain uses TRBV5-1 with TRBJ2-4, with 9 bases lining up with TRBD1. V lost 3 bases and J lost 6; bases outside the gene matches: 10. CDR3 size: 16 residues. Germline V gene sequence: CDR1 SGHRS, CDR2 YFSETQ.

J is TRBJ1-1 and V is TRBV6-5; no firm D call. The germline CDR1 and CDR2 sequences are MNHEY and SVGAGI. With 2 bases removed from V and 1 base from J, the gap between germline ends came to 8 bases. The CDR3 extends over 14 amino acids. Here the CDR3 reads CASSYQTGNTEAFF. Here the CDR3 DNA reads TGTGCCAGCAGTTACCAAACTGGGAACACTGAAGCTTTCTTT.

CDR3 sequence: CSETQVYNEQFF. The CDR3 nucleotides are TGCAGCGAAACACAGGTTTACAATGAGCAGTTCTTC. The chain carries TRBV29-1 and TRBJ2-1; maybe TRBD1 (5 bases). V was clipped by 7 bases and J by 4 bases, with 11 bases between them. Germline V CDR1 and CDR2: SQVTM, ANQGSEA. This CDR3 region has 12 residues.

V usage is TRBV7-8 and J usage is TRBJ2-7, with TRBD1 matching 11 bases. V lost 4 bases and J lost 4; bases outside the gene matches: 6. The CDR3 loop spans 15 amino acids. Germline V gives CDR1 SGHVS, CDR2 FQNEAQ. DNA of the CDR3: TGTGCCAGCAGCTGGGCTGGGACAGGGGGTTACGAGCAGTACTTC. Translating it yields CASSWAGTGGYEQYF.

The CDR3 sequence: CATSDLSRDNVGELFF. The CDR3 nucleotides read TGTGCCACCAGTGATCTATCCCGGGACAATGTCGGGGAGCTGTTTTTT. The chain recombines TRBV24-1 with TRBJ2-2; D is perhaps TRBD1 (6 bases). The CDR3 length is 16 residues. V gave up 3 bases and J gave up 7 bases, with 17 bases separating them. Germline CDR1 and CDR2: KGHDR and SFDVKD.

The CDR3 DNA reads TGTGCCAGCAGTCTCCGGGTGGGCGAGCAGTACTTC. It specifies CASSLRVGEQYF. The chain couples TRBV27 to TRBJ2-7; D unclear. There are 12 residues in the CDR3. Germline V gives CDR1 MNHEY, CDR2 SMNVEV (reference sequence). The ends were cut back, 5 bases at V and 6 bases at J, with 11 bases in the middle.

V gene TRBV29-1 combines with J gene TRBJ2-1, with D perhaps matching TRBD1 (6 bases). Per the germline V gene, CDR1 is SQVTM and CDR2 is ANQGSEA. Trimming shortened V by 6 bases and J by 7 bases, and 13 bases separated the two germline ends. This CDR3 comprises 12 residues. As DNA, the CDR3 is TGCAGCGTCACACAGGGCGGAAATGAGCAGTTCTTC. This gives the protein CSVTQGGNEQFF.

The chain recombines TRBV2 with TRBJ2-2, with 8 positions matching TRBD2. CDR1 SNHLY and CDR2 FYNNEI come from the germline V gene. Germline trimming cut 2 bases from V and 4 bases from J; bases unmatched to any gene: 3. The CDR3 runs to 15 residues. CDR3 region: CASSEREGGTGELFF. Here the CDR3 DNA reads TGTGCCAGCAGTGAACGGGAGGGGGGCACCGGGGAGCTGTTTTTT.

This sequence joins TRBV29-1 and TRBJ2-4; 11 bases are shared with TRBD2. The germline V gene has CDR1 SQVTM and CDR2 ANQGSEA. V shed 4 bases, J shed 6 bases, and the junction held 2 bases outside the gene matches. This CDR3 region has 13 residues. The CDR3 spells CSVGTSGRNIQYF. The CDR3 DNA follows: TGCAGCGTTGGGACTAGCGGGCGAAACATTCAGTACTTC.

The chain is built from TRBV19 and TRBJ2-4; no reliable D call. This CDR3 is 11 amino acids long. Germline CDR1 reads LNHDA; CDR2 reads SQIVND (reference sequence). The germline V and J ends were trimmed by 6 bases and 8 bases, with 8 bases remaining between them. The CDR3 DNA reads TGTGCCAGTAGACTTGCGGACATTCAGTACTTC. Its protein product is CASRLADIQYF.

V usage is TRBV3-1 (or the pseudogene TRBV3-2) and J usage is TRBJ2-7; D is unresolved. Per germline, CDR1 LGHDT and CDR2 YNNKEL (reference sequence). Between the trimmed V and J ends, which lost 0 bases and 3 bases, there was a span of 9 bases. The CDR3 is made up of 14 amino acids. Written as DNA, the CDR3 is TGTGCCAGCAGCCAAGATGTCTCCGGCTACGAGCAGTACTTC. It is translated as CASSQDVSGYEQYF.